The T cell receptor (beta chain) described here comes from a study of control samples from healthy donors and cancer patients. Libraries were prepared by immunoSEQ multiplex PCR; TCRdb keeps only in-frame clonotypes and omits some of them. The top ten hold around 6.4% of the sample, which has about 410,000 clones, over 75% seen once. The germline CDR1 and CDR2 sequences are SGDLS and YYNGEE. Trimming cost V 2 bases and J 1 base; bases outside gene matches: 0. The CDR3 consists of 14 residues. This chain uses TRBV9 with TRBJ1-5; TRBD1 aligns across 7 bases. Sequenced sample: PBMCs. This sequence was found in a middle-aged man with head and neck cancer. CDR3: CASSVGQSNQPQHF. The CDR3, as DNA: TGTGCCAGCAGCGTGGGACAGAGCAATCAGCCCCAGCATTTT.